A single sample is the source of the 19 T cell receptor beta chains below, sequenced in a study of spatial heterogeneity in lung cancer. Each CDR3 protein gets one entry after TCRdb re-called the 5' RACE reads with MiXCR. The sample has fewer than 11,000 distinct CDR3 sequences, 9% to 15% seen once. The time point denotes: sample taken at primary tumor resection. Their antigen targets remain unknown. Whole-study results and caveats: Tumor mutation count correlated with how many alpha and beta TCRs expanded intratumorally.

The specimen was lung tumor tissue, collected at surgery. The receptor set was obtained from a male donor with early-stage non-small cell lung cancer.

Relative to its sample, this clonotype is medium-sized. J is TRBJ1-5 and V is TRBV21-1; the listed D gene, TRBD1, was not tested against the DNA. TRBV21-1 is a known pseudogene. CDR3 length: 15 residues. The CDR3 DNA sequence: TGTGCCAGCAGCAAAACCGGGCATAGCAATCAGCCCCAGCATTTT. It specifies CASSKTGHSNQPQHF.

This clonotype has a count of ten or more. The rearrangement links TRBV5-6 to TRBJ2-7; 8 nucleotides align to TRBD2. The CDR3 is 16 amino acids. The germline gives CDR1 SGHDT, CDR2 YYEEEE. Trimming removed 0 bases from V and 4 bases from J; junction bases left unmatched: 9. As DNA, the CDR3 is TGTGCCAGCAGCTTGGTTCTAGCGGGCGCTAATTACGAGCAGTACTTC. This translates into CASSLVLAGANYEQYF.

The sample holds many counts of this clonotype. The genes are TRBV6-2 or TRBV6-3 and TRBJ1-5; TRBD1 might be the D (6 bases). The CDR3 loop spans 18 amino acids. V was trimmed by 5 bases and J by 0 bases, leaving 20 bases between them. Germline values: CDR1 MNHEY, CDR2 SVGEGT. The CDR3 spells CASSRQRPGQFSNQPQHF. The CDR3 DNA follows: TGTGCCAGCAGTCGCCAGCGACCCGGACAGTTTAGCAATCAGCCCCAGCATTTT.

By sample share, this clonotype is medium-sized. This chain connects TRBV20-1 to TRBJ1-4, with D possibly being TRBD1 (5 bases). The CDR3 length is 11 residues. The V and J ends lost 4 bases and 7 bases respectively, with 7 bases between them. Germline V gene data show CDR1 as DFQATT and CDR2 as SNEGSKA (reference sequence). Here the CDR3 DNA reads TGCAGTGCTACTACAGGTGAAAAACTGTTTTTT. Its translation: CSATTGEKLFF.

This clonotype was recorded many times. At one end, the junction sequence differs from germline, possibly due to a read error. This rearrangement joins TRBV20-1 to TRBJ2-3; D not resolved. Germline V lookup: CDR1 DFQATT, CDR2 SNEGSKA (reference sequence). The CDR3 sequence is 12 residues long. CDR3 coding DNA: TGCAGTGCTAGAGAACCGACGGAGCCCGTCAATTTT. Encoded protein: CSAREPTEPVNF.

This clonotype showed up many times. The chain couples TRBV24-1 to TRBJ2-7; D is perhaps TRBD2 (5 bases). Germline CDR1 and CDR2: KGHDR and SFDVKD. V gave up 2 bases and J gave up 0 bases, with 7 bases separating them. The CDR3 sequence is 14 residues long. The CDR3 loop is CATSDSTNSYEQYF. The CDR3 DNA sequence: TGTGCCACCAGTGATTCGACTAACTCCTACGAGCAGTACTTC.

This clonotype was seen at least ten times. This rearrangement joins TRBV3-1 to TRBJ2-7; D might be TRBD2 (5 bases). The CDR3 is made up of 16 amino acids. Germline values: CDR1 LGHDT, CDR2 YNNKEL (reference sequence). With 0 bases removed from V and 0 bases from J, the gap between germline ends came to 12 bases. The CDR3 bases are TGTGCCAGCAGCCAAGATCTGGTACTAGGCTCCTACGAGCAGTACTTC. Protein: CASSQDLVLGSYEQYF.

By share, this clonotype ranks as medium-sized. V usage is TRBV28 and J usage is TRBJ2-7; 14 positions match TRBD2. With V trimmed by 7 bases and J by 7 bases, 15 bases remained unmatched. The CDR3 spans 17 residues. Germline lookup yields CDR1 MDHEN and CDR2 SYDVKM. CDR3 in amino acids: CASTSIGGLAGAGEQYF. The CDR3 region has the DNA TGTGCCAGCACCTCAATAGGGGGACTAGCGGGAGCTGGGGAGCAGTACTTC.

The CDR3 DNA sequence: TGTGCCAGCAGTCCTAGGGGGAACCAAGAGACCCAGTACTTC. As protein: CASSPRGNQETQYF. The rearrangement uses TRBV6-6 and TRBJ2-5, with D possibly matching TRBD1 (6 bases). This CDR3 region has 14 residues. V lost 5 bases to trimming and J lost 0 bases, with 10 bases between them. Germline loops: CDR1 MNHNY, CDR2 SVGAGI (reference sequence).

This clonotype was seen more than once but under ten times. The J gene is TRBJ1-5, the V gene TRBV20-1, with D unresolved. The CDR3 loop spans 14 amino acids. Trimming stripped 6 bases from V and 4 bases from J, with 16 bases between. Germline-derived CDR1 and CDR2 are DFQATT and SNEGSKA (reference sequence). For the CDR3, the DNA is TGCAGTGCCCCAGATAAGGGAATTAATCAGCCCCAGCATTTT. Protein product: CSAPDKGINQPQHF.

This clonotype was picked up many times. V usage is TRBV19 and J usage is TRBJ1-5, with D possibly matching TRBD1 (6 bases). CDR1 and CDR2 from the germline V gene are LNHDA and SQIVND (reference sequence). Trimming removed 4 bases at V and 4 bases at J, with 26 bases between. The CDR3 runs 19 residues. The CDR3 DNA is TGTGCCAGTAGTACGAAATTTCGTTCGGGCAGGGGTGGAAATCAGCCCCAGCATTTT. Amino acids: CASSTKFRSGRGGNQPQHF.

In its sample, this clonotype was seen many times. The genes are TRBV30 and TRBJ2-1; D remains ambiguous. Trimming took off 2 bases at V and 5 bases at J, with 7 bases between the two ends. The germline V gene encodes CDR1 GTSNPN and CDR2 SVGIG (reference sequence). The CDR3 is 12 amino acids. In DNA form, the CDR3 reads TGTGCCTGGAGTTCCTGGGACAATGAGCAGTTCTTC. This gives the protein CAWSSWDNEQFF.

CDR3 bases: TGTGCCAGCAGCGCAGGACCGGTCAATCAGCCCCAGCATTTT. Translating gives CASSAGPVNQPQHF. This chain connects TRBV9 to TRBJ1-5; no definite D call. With 3 bases removed from V and 3 bases from J, the gap between germline ends came to 10 bases. Germline CDR1 and CDR2: SGDLS and YYNGEE. The CDR3 length is 14 residues.

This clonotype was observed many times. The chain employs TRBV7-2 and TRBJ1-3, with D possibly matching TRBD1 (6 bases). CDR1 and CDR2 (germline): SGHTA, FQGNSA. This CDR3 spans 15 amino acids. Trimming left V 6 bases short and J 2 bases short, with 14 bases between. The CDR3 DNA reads TGTGCCAGCAGTTGGGGGCAGGCTGCTGGAAACACCATATATTTT. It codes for CASSWGQAAGNTIYF.

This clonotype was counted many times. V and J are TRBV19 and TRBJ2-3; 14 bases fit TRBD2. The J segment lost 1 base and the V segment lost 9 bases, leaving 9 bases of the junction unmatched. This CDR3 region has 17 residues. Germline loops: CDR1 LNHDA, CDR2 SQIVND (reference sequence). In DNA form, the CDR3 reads TGTGCCAGCAGGGGGACTAGCGGGAGTATCGGCACAGATACGCAGTATTTT. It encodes CASRGTSGSIGTDTQYF.

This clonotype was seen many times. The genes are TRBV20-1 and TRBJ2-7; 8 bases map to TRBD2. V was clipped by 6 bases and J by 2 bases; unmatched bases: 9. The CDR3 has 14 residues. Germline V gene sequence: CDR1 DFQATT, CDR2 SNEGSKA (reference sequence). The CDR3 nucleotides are TGCAGTGCCTTGACTAGCGTTACCGCCTACGAGCAGTACTTC. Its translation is CSALTSVTAYEQYF.

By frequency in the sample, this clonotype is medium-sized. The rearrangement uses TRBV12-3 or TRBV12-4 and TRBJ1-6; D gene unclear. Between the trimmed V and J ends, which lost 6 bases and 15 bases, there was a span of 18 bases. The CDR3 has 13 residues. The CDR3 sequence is CASSGGYGSGLHF. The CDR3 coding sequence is TGTGCCAGCAGCGGAGGGTACGGTTCGGGCCTCCACTTT.

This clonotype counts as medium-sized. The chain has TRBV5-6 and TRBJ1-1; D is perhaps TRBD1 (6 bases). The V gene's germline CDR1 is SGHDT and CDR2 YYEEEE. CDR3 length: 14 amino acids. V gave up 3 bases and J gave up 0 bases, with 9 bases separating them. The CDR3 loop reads CASSWTVLNTEAFF. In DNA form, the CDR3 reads TGTGCCAGCAGCTGGACAGTTCTGAACACTGAAGCTTTCTTT.

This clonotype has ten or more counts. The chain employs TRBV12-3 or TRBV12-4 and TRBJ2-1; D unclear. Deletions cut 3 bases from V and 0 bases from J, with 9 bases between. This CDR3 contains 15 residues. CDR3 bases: TGTGCCAGCAGTTTTTCACAGAGCTCCTACAATGAGCAGTTCTTC. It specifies CASSFSQSSYNEQFF.